This T cell receptor beta chain appears in the sequencing data of a study of shared clonotypes between healthy human individuals. Study-level information: The study drew on a couple of women and a few men aged 18 to 49 as donors. Overall study results and limits: Researchers sampled blood only, noting tissue repertoires likely differ. The study's rarefaction showed incomplete sorted-subset sequencing despite large depth.

The data were produced by immunoSEQ multiplex PCR, yet TCRdb's version contains in-frame clones alone and is incomplete. The repertoire includes just over 2,000,000 clones, about 95% of them detected once, and about 1.1% sits in the top ten. The CDR3 extends over 13 amino acids. The germline V and J ends were trimmed by 0 bases and 0 bases, with 3 bases remaining between them. The germline V gene has CDR1 SGHDT and CDR2 YYEEEE. Positive CCR7 selection of CD45RO-negative cells yielded the naive CD8 cells, and terminally differentiated effector memory CD45RA+ cells were excluded. In regard to this clone: The target antigen is unknown.

This chain links TRBV5-6 with TRBJ2-5; D uncertain. Sequencing input: naive CD8+ T cells sorted from blood. This sequence was found in a man between 18 and 29 years old in good health. CDR3 in DNA: TGTGCCAGCAGCTTGGACTACCAAGAGACCCAGTACTTC. The encoded protein is CASSLDYQETQYF.